The 28 T cell receptor beta chains presented below share a single source sample, sequenced in a study of shared clonotypes between healthy human individuals (dated by TCRdb to 2019 to 2021). Libraries were made using the immunoSEQ multiplex PCR assay. TCRdb re-hosts the immuneACCESS table, in-frame sequences only. Its copies lack some clones; in the studies checked, an unresolved V gene accounts for under half of them, and the cause for the rest is not known. Here the sample has about 2.1 million clones; approximately 94% occur a single time. The top ten clones comprise 1.5% to 2% of the sample. CD8 naive samples were CD45RO-negative cells positively selected for CCR7, giving a CD45RA+CCR7+ population that excluded TemRA cells. Specimen: naive CD8+ T cells from PBMCs. Taken with the paper, the label for cell subset or site translates to: CD45RA+CCR7+. Receptors originate from a man aged 18-30 years in good health. Some clones in this sample may be carry-over from other donors' samples.

V is TRBV6-6 and J is TRBJ2-1; TRBD1 matches at 7 bases. Unmatched junction bases numbered 13, after V lost 7 bases and J lost 4 bases. This CDR3 spans 16 amino acids. The germline V gene encodes CDR1 MNHNY and CDR2 SVGAGI (reference sequence). Here the CDR3 reads CASMQATGATYNEQFF. CDR3 nucleotides: TGTGCCAGCATGCAGGCCACAGGGGCGACTTACAATGAGCAGTTCTTC.

This rearrangement joins TRBV9 to TRBJ2-2; D unresolved. This CDR3 is 12 amino acids long. Trimming shortened V by 3 bases and J by 7 bases, and 7 bases separated the two germline ends. Per the germline V gene, CDR1 is SGDLS and CDR2 is YYNGEE. CDR3: CASSEIVGELFF. The CDR3 DNA follows: TGTGCCAGCAGCGAGATTGTCGGGGAGCTGTTTTTT. The variable domain in full, with the rest retrieved from reference TRBV9 and TRBJ2-2, is DSGVTQTPKHLITATGQRVTLRCSPRSGDLSVYWYQQSLDQGLQFLIQYYNGEERAKGNILERFSAQQFPDLHSELNLSSLELGDSALYFCASSEIVGELFFGEGSRLTVL.

The genes are TRBV19 and TRBJ1-5; D remains ambiguous. Germline V gives CDR1 LNHDA, CDR2 SQIVND (reference sequence). Trimming took 3 bases from V and 4 from J, leaving 13 bases between them. The CDR3 length is 15 residues. The CDR3 is CASSMTPIGNQPQHF. The CDR3 coding sequence is TGTGCCAGTAGTATGACTCCTATTGGGAATCAGCCCCAGCATTTT.

The chain joins TRBV27 to TRBJ2-7; a possible D gene is TRBD1 (5 bases). Trimming removed 6 bases from V and 1 base from J, with 13 bases in between. This CDR3 region has 14 residues. The germline gives CDR1 MNHEY, CDR2 SMNVEV (reference sequence). As DNA, the CDR3 is TGTGCCAGCAGCCCTAGGGGATATTCCTACGAGCAGTACTTC. Protein sequence: CASSPRGYSYEQYF.

The chain employs TRBV28 and TRBJ2-5, with 9 bases aligning to TRBD2. The V gene end was trimmed by 4 bases and the J gene end by 4 bases; junction bases not matched to a gene: 13. Germline V gene lookup returns CDR1 MDHEN and CDR2 SYDVKM. This CDR3 is 17 amino acids long. DNA of the CDR3: TGTGCCAGCAGTTATCTCAGCGGGAGGCGGGGAGCAGAGACCCAGTACTTC. It yields the protein CASSYLSGRRGAETQYF. The full variable domain, rest sourced from reference TRBV28 and TRBJ2-5, is DVKVTQSSRYLVKRTGEKVFLECVQDMDHENMFWYRQDPGLGLRLIYFSYDVKMKEKGDIPEGYSVSREKKERFSLILESASTNQTSMYLCASSYLSGRRGAETQYFGPGTRLLVL.

The rearrangement uses TRBV12-5 and TRBJ1-2; TRBD1 matches 8 bases. V shed 3 bases and J 0 bases; nucleotides not matched to a gene: 9. The CDR3 is 17 amino acids. CDR1 is LGHNT, CDR2 FRNRAP, per germline. DNA of the CDR3: TGTGCTAGTGGTTTTGGACAGGGTTACGATTCTAACTATGGCTACACCTTC. Translated: CASGFGQGYDSNYGYTF.

This clone appeared a few times. This chain links TRBV25-1 with TRBJ1-2; D uncertain. The V gene's germline CDR1 is MGHDK and CDR2 SYGVNS. This CDR3 has 9 residues. Trimming left V 7 bases short and J 8 bases short, with 5 bases between. The CDR3 reads CASNPGYTF. CDR3 DNA sequence: TGTGCCAGCAATCCAGGCTACACCTTC.

The chain combines TRBV2 with TRBJ2-7, with D possibly TRBD1 on 5 matching bases. The CDR3 has 13 residues. Germline CDR1 SNHLY, CDR2 FYNNEI. V gave up 3 bases and J gave up 5 bases, with 11 bases separating them. CDR3 region: CASSDRERDEQYF. In DNA form, the CDR3 reads TGTGCCAGCAGTGACAGGGAAAGGGACGAGCAGTACTTC. The whole variable domain, remainder taken from reference TRBV2 and TRBJ2-7, is EPEVTQTPSHQVTQMGQEVILRCVPISNHLYFYWYRQILGQKVEFLVSFYNNEISEKSEIFDDQFSVERPDGSNFTLKIRSTKLEDSAMYFCASSDRERDEQYFGPGTRLTVT.

For this clone: This sample includes further DNA sequences coding for the same CDR3. The J gene is TRBJ1-2, the V gene TRBV5-8; D is unresolved. The CDR3 consists of 10 residues. V was pared by 2 bases and J by 7 bases, with 3 bases between. The germline gives CDR1 SGHTS, CDR2 YDEGEE. The CDR3 here is CASSFGGYTF. DNA for the CDR3: TGTGCCAGCAGCTTCGGTGGCTACACCTTC.

This chain links TRBV27 with TRBJ2-5; tentatively, D is TRBD1 (5 bases). CDR1 is MNHEY and CDR2 is SMNVEV in the germline V gene (reference sequence). This CDR3 is 16 amino acids long. The V gene lost 4 bases and the J gene lost 2 bases, with 17 bases spanning the gap. The CDR3: CASSSYWTTRQETQYF. The CDR3 DNA sequence: TGTGCCAGCAGTTCCTATTGGACAACACGGCAAGAGACCCAGTACTTC.

The rearrangement uses TRBV7-8 and TRBJ2-3; 7 bases agree with TRBD2. Germline loops: CDR1 SGHVS, CDR2 FQNEAQ. CDR3 size: 16 residues. After removal of 5 bases from V and 2 bases from J, the junction contained 10 bases not matched to a gene. DNA of the CDR3: TGTGCCAGCAGCCCCCGGGGGGAGGGCCCCACAGATACGCAGTATTTT. This encodes CASSPRGEGPTDTQYF.

The chain recombines TRBV10-3 with TRBJ2-7, with D possibly TRBD2 on 6 matching bases. Trimming removed 5 bases from V and 1 base from J, with 24 bases in between. There are 18 residues in the CDR3. In germline, CDR1 is ENHRY, CDR2 SYGVKD. Here the CDR3 DNA reads TGTGCCATCAGTATATTGTTTTTCGGGGGAGGCCCGTCCTACGAGCAGTACTTC. It codes for CAISILFFGGGPSYEQYF.

This clone has just one count. The chain joins TRBV27 to TRBJ2-3, with TRBD2 identical over 13 bases. Germline CDR1 and CDR2: MNHEY and SMNVEV (reference sequence). V shed 6 bases and J 6 bases; nucleotides not matched to a gene: 9. The CDR3 extends over 16 amino acids. CDR3 in DNA: TGTGCCAGCAGCCCACTAGCGGGAGGGGGACTTGATACGCAGTATTTT. Amino acids: CASSPLAGGGLDTQYF.

The rearrangement joins TRBV12-5 to TRBJ2-7, with D perhaps TRBD2 (5 bases). Germline V lookup: CDR1 LGHNT, CDR2 FRNRAP. The CDR3 sequence is 14 residues long. Between the trimmed V and J ends, which lost 0 bases and 4 bases, there was a span of 10 bases. The CDR3 region has the DNA TGTGCTAGTGGTTTGGTAACTAAGCGGTACGAGCAGTACTTC. Translation: CASGLVTKRYEQYF. Variable domain in full (rest from reference TRBV12-5 and TRBJ2-7): DARVTQTPRHKVTEMGQEVTMRCQPILGHNTVFWYRQTMMQGLELLAYFRNRAPLDDSGMPKDRFSAEMPDATLATLKIQPSEPRDSAVYFCASGLVTKRYEQYFGPGTRLTVT.

The V call is TRBV28, the J call TRBJ2-3; D is possibly TRBD1 or TRBD2 (5 bases each). Germline assignment: CDR1 MDHEN and CDR2 SYDVKM. This CDR3 is built from 14 residues. Deletions cut 6 bases from V and 5 bases from J, with 15 bases between. The CDR3 bases are TGTGCCAGCAGCCATCAGGGAGAAGAAGATACGCAGTATTTT. Translating it yields CASSHQGEEDTQYF.

The rearrangement uses TRBV7-9 and TRBJ2-6; no definite D call. CDR1 and CDR2 from the germline V gene are SEHNR and FQNEAQ (reference sequence). The CDR3 is made up of 18 amino acids. The germline V and J ends were trimmed by 5 bases and 0 bases, with 17 bases remaining between them. This CDR3 is CASSTPPGLASGANVLTF. The DNA of the CDR3 is TGTGCCAGCAGCACCCCGCCGGGCTTAGCCTCTGGGGCCAACGTCCTGACTTTC. The variable domain in full, completed from reference TRBV7-9 and TRBJ2-6, reads DTGVSQNPRHKITKRGQNVTFRCDPISEHNRLYWYRQTLGQGPEFLTYFQNEAQLEKSRLLSDRFSAERPKGSFSTLEIQRTEQGDSAMYLCASSTPPGLASGANVLTFGAGSRLTVL.

The J gene is TRBJ2-3, the V gene TRBV2, with 8 bases aligning to TRBD1. Losses at the gene ends were 6 bases for V and 5 bases for J; bases not matched to a gene: 7. Germline V CDR1 and CDR2: SNHLY, FYNNEI. This CDR3 has 14 amino acids. CDR3 DNA sequence: TGTGCCAGCAGCGCAGGGGGCTCCCTAGATACGCAGTATTTT. Translating it yields CASSAGGSLDTQYF.

The chain is built from TRBV7-9 and TRBJ2-7; 7 bases are shared with TRBD1. V shed 1 base, J shed 3 bases, and the junction held 6 bases outside the gene matches. The CDR3 consists of 15 residues. Germline assignment: CDR1 SEHNR and CDR2 FQNEAQ (reference sequence). The CDR3 protein is CASSLGQGVYYEQYF. CDR3 coding DNA: TGTGCCAGCAGCTTAGGACAGGGCGTCTACTACGAGCAGTACTTC.

The V call is TRBV11-2, the J call TRBJ2-2; no firm D call. The CDR3 length is 12 residues. Germline V lookup: CDR1 SGHAT, CDR2 FQNNGV. Between the trimmed V and J ends, which lost 4 bases and 7 bases, there was a span of 7 bases. DNA of the CDR3: TGTGCCAGCAGCTCGGGCGGCGGGGAGCTGTTTTTT. Its protein product is CASSSGGGELFF.

The V call is TRBV4-1, the J call TRBJ2-5, with TRBD2 matching 7 bases. The ends lost 5 bases at V and 3 bases at J; junction bases unmatched: 6. The CDR3 is 14 residues long. CDR1 MGHRA and CDR2 YSYEKL come from the germline V gene. CDR3 nucleotide sequence: TGCGCCAGCAGCTGGGGGGGGATGGAAGAGACCCAGTACTTC. Translation: CASSWGGMEETQYF.

The gene calls are TRBV6-4 and TRBJ2-1, with 12 bases matching TRBD2. V was clipped by 3 bases and J by 9 bases; unmatched bases: 3. CDR1 is MRHNA and CDR2 is SNTAGT in the germline V gene. The CDR3 is 14 amino acids. The CDR3 spells CASSDLAGGGEQFF. The CDR3 coding sequence is TGTGCCAGCAGTGATCTAGCGGGAGGGGGTGAGCAGTTCTTC.

The chain employs TRBV7-9 and TRBJ2-7; 7 positions agree with TRBD2. Trimming removed 5 bases from V and 4 bases from J; junction bases left unmatched: 11. CDR1 and CDR2 (germline): SEHNR, FQNEAQ (reference sequence). This CDR3 comprises 15 residues. The CDR3 loop reads CASSPPSSGKYEQYF. Written as DNA, the CDR3 is TGTGCCAGCAGCCCCCCGTCTAGCGGAAAGTACGAGCAGTACTTC.

V and J are TRBV14 and TRBJ2-1, with TRBD1 identical over 10 bases. The CDR3 spans 17 residues. CDR1 SGHDN and CDR2 FVKESK come from the germline V gene. J gave up 8 bases and V 0 bases, and 10 bases lay outside the gene matches. The CDR3 here is CASSQEVGTGARDEQFF. The CDR3 nucleotides read TGTGCCAGCAGCCAAGAGGTCGGGACAGGGGCCAGGGATGAGCAGTTCTTC.

Concerning this clone itself: The same CDR3 also results from other DNA sequences found in this sample. V usage is TRBV7-9 and J usage is TRBJ2-7; possibly TRBD1 for D (6 bases). The germline V gene has CDR1 SEHNR and CDR2 FQNEAQ (reference sequence). V was cut by 5 bases and J by 6 bases, with 11 bases left in between. The CDR3 totals 12 residues. The CDR3: CASSLGTPEQYF. Here the CDR3 DNA reads TGTGCCAGCAGCCTAGGGACACCCGAGCAGTACTTC. Combining the CDR3 with reference TRBV7-9 and TRBJ2-7 gives the whole variable domain DTGVSQNPRHKITKRGQNVTFRCDPISEHNRLYWYRQTLGQGPEFLTYFQNEAQLEKSRLLSDRFSAERPKGSFSTLEIQRTEQGDSAMYLCASSLGTPEQYFGPGTRLTVT.

CDR3 nucleotides: TGTGCCAGCAGTTTTATAGTCCCGGGACAGGGCCCACCTTATGGCTACACCTTC. The encoded protein is CASSFIVPGQGPPYGYTF. The chain has TRBV27 and TRBJ1-2, with 9 bases fitting TRBD1. The germline gives CDR1 MNHEY, CDR2 SMNVEV (reference sequence). V dropped 3 bases and J dropped 5; count of bases not matched to a gene: 16. The CDR3 contains 18 residues.

This clone was observed once. The chain is built from TRBV6-6 and TRBJ2-7; D call uncertain. This CDR3 is 12 amino acids long. CDR1 MNHNY and CDR2 SVGAGI come from the germline V gene (reference sequence). V gave up 2 bases and J gave up 7 bases, with 9 bases separating them. CDR3 sequence reads: CASSYTEGEQYF. CDR3 DNA: TGTGCCAGCAGTTACACCGAAGGGGAGCAGTACTTC.

The gene calls are TRBV28 and TRBJ2-7; D perhaps matches TRBD2 (6 bases). Trimming removed 8 bases at V and 3 bases at J, with 17 bases between. This CDR3 has 14 residues. CDR1 and CDR2 from the germline V gene are MDHEN and SYDVKM. Here the CDR3 DNA reads TGTGCCAGCTCCCAGGTGGGGGAGGACTACGAGCAGTACTTC. Its protein is CASSQVGEDYEQYF.

The chain has TRBV5-1 and TRBJ2-3, with D tentatively TRBD1 (6 bases). This CDR3 has 15 amino acids. CDR1 and CDR2 from the germline V gene are SGHRS and YFSETQ. The V end was cut by 2 bases, the J end by 0 bases, with 10 bases between. The CDR3 bases are TGCGCCAGCAGCTTATGGGACACAAGCACAGATACGCAGTATTTT. Amino acid sequence: CASSLWDTSTDTQYF.